Below, 19 T cell receptor beta chains from the same sample are listed, as sequenced in a study of CD8 T cells in ankylosing spondylitis. One entry per CDR3 protein results from TCRdb running MiXCR on the 5' RACE reads. The data hold around 130,000 distinct CDR3 sequences, with more than 6.5% observed a single time. Sequenced: blood, either unsorted or a sorted T cell fraction (not recorded which). These receptors came from a male donor with ankylosing spondylitis or in good health (not recorded which).

This clonotype was found a few times. The V and J genes are TRBV3-1 and TRBJ2-3; unclear D gene. Germline V gene data show CDR1 as LGHDT and CDR2 as YNNKEL (reference sequence). V was trimmed by 0 bases and J by 2 bases, leaving 9 bases between them. The CDR3 runs 15 residues. CDR3 in DNA: TGTGCCAGCAGCCAAGACCGACAAGACACAGATACGCAGTATTTT. Translated, it gives CASSQDRQDTDTQYF.

This clonotype was counted at least ten times. CDR3 loop: CASSLRTGSGANVLTF. In DNA, the CDR3 is TGTGCCAGCAGCTTACGGACGGGCTCTGGGGCCAACGTCCTGACTTTC. V and J are TRBV7-2 and TRBJ2-6; D remains unclear. Germline loops: CDR1 SGHTA, CDR2 FQGNSA. The ends were cut back, 2 bases at V and 0 bases at J, with 8 bases in the middle. This CDR3 has 16 amino acids.

This clonotype was seen many times. This sequence joins TRBV7-2 and TRBJ2-3; D uncertain. There are 13 residues in the CDR3. Germline V gene lookup returns CDR1 SGHTA and CDR2 FQGNSA. CDR3 in amino acids: CGRPTLNTDTQYF. For the CDR3, the DNA is TGTGGCCGACCGACTCTCAACACAGATACGCAGTATTTT.

This clonotype has just a few counts. The chain combines TRBV14 with TRBJ2-1; a possible D gene is TRBD1 (6 bases). Per germline, CDR1 SGHDN and CDR2 FVKESK. The V end was cut by 10 bases, the J end by 2 bases, with 12 bases between. This CDR3 contains 13 residues. The CDR3 region has the DNA TGTGCCACCTCCAGGGGTACCTACAATGAGCAGTTCTTC. Translated, it gives CATSRGTYNEQFF.

This clonotype came up many times. This rearrangement joins TRBV12-3 or TRBV12-4 to TRBJ2-5; 13 nucleotides line up with TRBD2. CDR3 size: 18 residues. V lost 5 bases, J lost 4 bases, and 13 bases stayed unmatched. In DNA, the CDR3 is TGTGCCAGCAGTGCAGAGGACGGGACTAGCGGGGTTAGAGAGACCCAGTACTTC. This gives the protein CASSAEDGTSGVRETQYF.

At least ten counts were recorded for this clonotype. J is TRBJ2-2 and V is TRBV5-1; the D is unclear. With 0 bases removed from V and 2 bases from J, the gap between germline ends came to 8 bases. Germline lookup yields CDR1 SGHRS and CDR2 YFSETQ. The CDR3 spans 15 residues. CDR3 nucleotides: TGCGCCAGCAGCTTGGGACTGCGAAACACCGGGGAGCTGTTTTTT. Its protein is CASSLGLRNTGELFF.

This clonotype was observed at least ten times. This rearrangement joins TRBV7-3 to TRBJ2-3; 7 bases align to TRBD1. The J segment lost 4 bases and the V segment lost 5 bases, leaving 9 bases of the junction unmatched. The V gene's germline CDR1 is SGHTA and CDR2 FQGTGA. CDR3 length: 15 residues. CDR3 coding DNA: TGTGCCAGCAGCCCTAGACAGGGACACCCAGATACGCAGTATTTT. Protein sequence: CASSPRQGHPDTQYF.

Many counts were recorded for this clonotype. The chain couples TRBV20-1 to TRBJ1-2, with unresolved D. The CDR3 sequence is 17 residues long. The germline V gene has CDR1 DFQATT and CDR2 SNEGSKA (reference sequence). The ends were cut back, 3 bases at V and 8 bases at J, with 28 bases in the middle. The CDR3 nucleotides read TGCAGTGCTAGCTTCAGGCCGGTTGGACTGATCGGGAGGGGCTACACCTTC. Its protein product is CSASFRPVGLIGRGYTF.

In its sample, this clonotype was seen many times. V usage is TRBV29-1 and J usage is TRBJ1-2; the D gene is possibly TRBD1 (5 bases). The CDR3 runs 15 residues. Germline assignment: CDR1 SQVTM and CDR2 ANQGSEA. The V gene lost 2 bases and the J gene lost 4 bases, with 17 bases spanning the gap. CDR3: CSVERGGPGGYGYTF. CDR3 bases: TGCAGCGTTGAACGCGGAGGCCCCGGGGGCTATGGCTACACCTTC.

The rearrangement uses TRBV19 and TRBJ1-1; D is undetermined. This CDR3 is built from 13 residues. In germline, CDR1 is LNHDA, CDR2 SQIVND (reference sequence). The V and J ends lost 6 bases and 4 bases respectively, with 12 bases between them. CDR3 loop: CASSSTAGTEAFF. The CDR3 region has the DNA TGTGCCAGTAGCTCCACAGCGGGCACTGAAGCTTTCTTT.

This clonotype was seen repeatedly, ten times or more. V and J are TRBV7-9 and TRBJ2-1; 9 bases line up with TRBD2. The CDR3 sequence is 15 residues long. V gave up 2 bases and J gave up 6 bases; unmatched junction bases: 5. The germline V gene has CDR1 SEHNR and CDR2 FQNEAQ (reference sequence). CDR3 protein: CASSLMRGGFNEQFF. CDR3 bases: TGTGCCAGCAGCTTAATGCGGGGGGGCTTCAATGAGCAGTTCTTC.

This clonotype was detected ten times or more. This chain joins TRBV15 and TRBJ2-1; 8 nucleotides line up with TRBD2. The J segment lost 9 bases and the V segment lost 0 bases, leaving 7 bases of the junction unmatched. Germline values: CDR1 LNHNV, CDR2 YYDKDF (reference sequence). The CDR3 has 15 residues. CDR3 sequence (DNA): TGTGCCACCAGCAGAGATCAAGCGGGAGCCGGTGAGCAGTTCTTC. This encodes CATSRDQAGAGEQFF.

For this clonotype: This may come from a read error, since a much larger clone is one base off. The rearrangement uses TRBV12-3 or TRBV12-4 and TRBJ1-5; no clear D gene. The CDR3 covers 13 residues. The V end was cut by 7 bases, the J end by 2 bases, with 9 bases between. CDR3: CASTARRNQPQHF. Written as DNA, the CDR3 is TGTGCCAGCACGGCGAGGCGCAATCAGCCCCAGCATTTT.

CDR3 region: CASSRAYSQNTEAFF. CDR3 DNA: TGTGCCAGCAGCCGGGCCTACTCCCAGAACACTGAAGCTTTCTTT. The chain recombines TRBV3-1 with TRBJ1-1; no firm D call. Trimming shortened V by 4 bases and J by 1 base, and 13 bases separated the two germline ends. The CDR3 length is 15 residues. The germline gives CDR1 LGHDT, CDR2 YNNKEL (reference sequence).

This clonotype was recorded many times. The chain joins TRBV7-2 to TRBJ1-1, with D possibly TRBD1 on 6 matching bases. V lost 2 bases and J 2 bases, leaving 12 bases between the germline ends. Germline CDR1 and CDR2: SGHTA and FQGNSA. The CDR3 length is 15 residues. CDR3 DNA sequence: TGTGCCAGCAGCTTAACGCGGACAGCAAACACTGAAGCTTTCTTT. It yields the protein CASSLTRTANTEAFF.

The gene calls are TRBV5-1 and TRBJ1-1; D might be TRBD1 (6 bases). This CDR3 has 14 amino acids. CDR1 is SGHRS and CDR2 is YFSETQ in the germline V gene. V lost 0 bases, J lost 2 bases, and 8 bases lay in between. Here the CDR3 reads CASSLDGTNTEAFF. Here the CDR3 DNA reads TGCGCCAGCAGCTTGGACGGGACAAACACTGAAGCTTTCTTT.

This clonotype was detected many times. The CDR3 nucleotides read TGCGCCAGCAGCTTGGTAGGGCAGGACGCTTTCTTT. Translation gives CASSLVGQDAFF. The chain joins TRBV5-1 to TRBJ1-1; no reliable D call. Trimming left V 0 bases short and J 11 bases short, with 11 bases between. Germline V gene lookup returns CDR1 SGHRS and CDR2 YFSETQ. The CDR3 consists of 12 residues.

This clonotype came up many times. This chain connects TRBV5-6 to TRBJ1-5; D possibly corresponds to TRBD1 (5 bases). This CDR3 comprises 16 residues. CDR1 and CDR2 from the germline V gene are SGHDT and YYEEEE. V was trimmed by 1 base and J by 0 bases, leaving 11 bases between them. The CDR3 DNA sequence: TGTGCCAGCAGCTTGTCCTCAGGGACTAGCAATCAGCCCCAGCATTTT. Residues: CASSLSSGTSNQPQHF.

This clonotype was observed at least ten times. V and J are TRBV9 and TRBJ1-1, with D perhaps TRBD1 (6 bases). CDR1 and CDR2 from the germline V gene are SGDLS and YYNGEE. This CDR3 is 15 amino acids long. V lost 4 bases and J 7 bases, leaving 20 bases between the germline ends. CDR3 DNA: TGTGCCAGCAGCAAAGAGGTGGGGGGCGCGGATGAAGCTTTCTTT. This gives the protein CASSKEVGGADEAFF. The variable domain in full, completed from reference TRBV9 and TRBJ1-1, reads DSGVTQTPKHLITATGQRVTLRCSPRSGDLSVYWYQQSLDQGLQFLIQYYNGEERAKGNILERFSAQQFPDLHSELNLSSLELGDSALYFCASSKEVGGADEAFFGQGTRLTVV.